The source of this T cell receptor (beta chain) is a study of molecular identifiers for immune sequencing clone quantification. The germline V gene has CDR1 SEHNR and CDR2 FQNEAQ (reference sequence). The V gene end was trimmed by 5 bases and the J gene end by 6 bases; junction bases not matched to a gene: 9. This CDR3 has 15 amino acids. MiXCR, run by TCRdb on the PCR reads, gives a single entry per CDR3 protein. The data contain 400,000 to 600,000 distinct CDR3 sequences, 25% of them singletons. The sequencing sample was made of naive CD8+ T cells from blood, with Jurkat cell RNA spiked in. Specified subset: FACS-sorted CD8+CD4-CCR7+CD45RA+ naive T cells. J is TRBJ2-7 and V is TRBV7-9; 11 bases agree with TRBD2. This TCR derives from a human donor in good health. Some libraries in this study had Jurkat cell RNA spiked in. The CDR3 nucleotides are TGTGCCAGCAGCCTTACTAGCGGGAGAAATTCCGAGCAGTACTTC. This sequence encodes CASSLTSGRNSEQYF.